This T cell receptor beta chain is from a study of immune characterization of retroperitoneal liposarcoma. TCRdb independently ran MiXCR on the PCR reads; one entry per CDR3 protein. The data hold some 10,000 distinct CDR3 sequences, with 25% to 35% observed a single time. This clonotype originated in a male donor with retroperitoneal liposarcoma. The sequencing sample was made of tumor tissue.

CDR3 residues: CASSLFVPGQGVYEQFF. For the CDR3, the DNA is TGTGCCAGCAGTTTATTCGTACCGGGACAGGGAGTCTATGAGCAGTTCTTC. The chain carries TRBV27 and TRBJ2-1; 9 bases fit TRBD1. This CDR3 is built from 17 residues. With 1 base clipped from V and 8 bases from J, the junction kept 12 bases outside the gene matches. Per germline, CDR1 MNHEY and CDR2 SMNVEV (reference sequence).